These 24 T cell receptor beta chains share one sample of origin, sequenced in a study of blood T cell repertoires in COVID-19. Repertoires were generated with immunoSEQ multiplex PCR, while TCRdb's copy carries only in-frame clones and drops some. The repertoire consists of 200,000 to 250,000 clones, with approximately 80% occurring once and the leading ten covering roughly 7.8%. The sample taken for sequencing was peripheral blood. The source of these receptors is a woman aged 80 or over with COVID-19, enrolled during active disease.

CDR3 loop: CSAKEGEVLSGYTF. The CDR3 bases are TGCAGCGCCAAAGAGGGGGAAGTCTTGTCCGGCTACACCTTC. The genes are TRBV29-1 and TRBJ1-2; a possible D gene is TRBD1 (6 bases). With 7 bases removed from V and 8 bases from J, the gap between germline ends came to 23 bases. Germline V gene lookup returns CDR1 SQVTM and CDR2 ANQGSEA. The CDR3 is 14 residues long.

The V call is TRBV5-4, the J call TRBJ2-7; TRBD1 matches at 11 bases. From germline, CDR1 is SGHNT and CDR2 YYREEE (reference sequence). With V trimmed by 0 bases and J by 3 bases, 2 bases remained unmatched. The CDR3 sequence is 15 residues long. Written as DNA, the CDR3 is TGTGCCAGCAGCTTGGAAGGGACAGGGGGCTACGAGCAGTACTTC. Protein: CASSLEGTGGYEQYF.

CDR3 nucleotide sequence: TGTGCCAGCAGCCAAGTCGGCGGTGGCCGGAACACTGAAGCTTTCTTT. Translated: CASSQVGGGRNTEAFF. V usage is TRBV3-1 (or the pseudogene TRBV3-2) and J usage is TRBJ1-1; D remains ambiguous. The V gene's germline CDR1 is LGHDT and CDR2 YNNKEL (reference sequence). V was trimmed by 1 base and J by 1 base, leaving 13 bases between them. CDR3 size: 16 residues.

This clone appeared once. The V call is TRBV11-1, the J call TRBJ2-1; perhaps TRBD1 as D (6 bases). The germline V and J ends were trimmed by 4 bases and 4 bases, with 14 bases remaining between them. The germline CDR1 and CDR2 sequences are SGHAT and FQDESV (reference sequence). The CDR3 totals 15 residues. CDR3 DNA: TGTGCCAGCAGCTCGGGACAAGTTCCTTACAATGAGCAGTTCTTC. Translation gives CASSSGQVPYNEQFF.

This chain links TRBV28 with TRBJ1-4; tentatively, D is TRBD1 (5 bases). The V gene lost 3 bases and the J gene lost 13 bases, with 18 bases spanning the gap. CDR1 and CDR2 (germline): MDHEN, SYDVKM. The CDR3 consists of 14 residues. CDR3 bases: TGTGCCAGCAGTTTCTCTCCCAGTGCAGGGCGACTGTTTTTT. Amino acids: CASSFSPSAGRLFF.

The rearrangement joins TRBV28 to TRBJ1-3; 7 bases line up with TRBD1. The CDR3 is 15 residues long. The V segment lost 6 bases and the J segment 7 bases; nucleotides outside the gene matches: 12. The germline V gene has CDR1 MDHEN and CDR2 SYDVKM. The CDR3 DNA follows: TGTGCCAGCAGCTCGGGTGGGACAGCGCAGAACACCATATATTTT. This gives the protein CASSSGGTAQNTIYF.

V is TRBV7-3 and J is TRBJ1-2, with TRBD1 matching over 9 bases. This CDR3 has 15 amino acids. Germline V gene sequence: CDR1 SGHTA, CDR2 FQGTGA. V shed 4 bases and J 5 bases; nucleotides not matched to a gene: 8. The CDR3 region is CASSSHRGLGYGYTF. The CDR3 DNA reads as TGTGCCAGCAGCTCCCACAGGGGGCTCGGGTATGGCTACACCTTC.

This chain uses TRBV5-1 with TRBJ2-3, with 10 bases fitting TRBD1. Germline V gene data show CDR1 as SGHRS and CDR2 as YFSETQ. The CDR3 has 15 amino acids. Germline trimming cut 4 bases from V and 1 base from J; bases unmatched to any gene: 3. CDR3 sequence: CASSPGTGGTDTQYF. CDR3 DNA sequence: TGCGCCAGCAGCCCAGGGACAGGGGGCACAGATACGCAGTATTTT.

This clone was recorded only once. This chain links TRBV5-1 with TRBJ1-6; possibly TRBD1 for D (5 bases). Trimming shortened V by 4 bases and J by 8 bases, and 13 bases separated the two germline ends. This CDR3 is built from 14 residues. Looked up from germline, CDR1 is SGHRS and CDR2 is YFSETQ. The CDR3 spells CASSEDTSDSPLHF. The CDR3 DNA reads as TGCGCCAGCAGCGAGGACACCTCTGATTCACCCCTCCACTTT.

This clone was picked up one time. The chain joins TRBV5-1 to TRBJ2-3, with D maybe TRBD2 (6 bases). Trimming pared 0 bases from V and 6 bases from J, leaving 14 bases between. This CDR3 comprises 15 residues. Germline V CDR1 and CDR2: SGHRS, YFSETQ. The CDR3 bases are TGCGCCAGCAGCTTGGGGGACTCGGCCGTCGATACGCAGTATTTT. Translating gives CASSLGDSAVDTQYF.

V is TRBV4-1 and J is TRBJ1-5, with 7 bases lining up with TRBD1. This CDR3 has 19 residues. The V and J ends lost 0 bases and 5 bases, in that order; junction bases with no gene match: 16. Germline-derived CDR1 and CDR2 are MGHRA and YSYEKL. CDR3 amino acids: CASSQDPRKGAMPDQPQHF. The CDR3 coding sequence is TGCGCCAGCAGCCAAGACCCAAGAAAGGGGGCTATGCCCGATCAGCCCCAGCATTTT.

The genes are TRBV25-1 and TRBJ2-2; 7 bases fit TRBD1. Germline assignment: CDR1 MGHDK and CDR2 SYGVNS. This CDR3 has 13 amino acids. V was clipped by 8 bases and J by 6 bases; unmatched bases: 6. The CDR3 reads CASAKQGAGELFF. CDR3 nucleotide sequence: TGTGCCAGCGCAAAGCAGGGGGCCGGGGAGCTGTTTTTT.

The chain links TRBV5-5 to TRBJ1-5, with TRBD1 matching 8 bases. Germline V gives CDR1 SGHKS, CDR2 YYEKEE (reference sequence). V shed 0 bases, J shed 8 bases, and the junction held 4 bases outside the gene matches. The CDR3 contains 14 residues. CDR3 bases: TGTGCCAGCAGCTTGGGACAGGGGCACGAGCCCCAGCATTTT. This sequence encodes CASSLGQGHEPQHF.

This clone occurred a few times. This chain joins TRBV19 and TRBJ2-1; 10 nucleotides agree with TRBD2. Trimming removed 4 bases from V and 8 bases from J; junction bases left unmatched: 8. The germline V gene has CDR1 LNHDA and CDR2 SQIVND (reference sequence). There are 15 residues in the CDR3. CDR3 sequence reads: CASSTTPSGSHEQFF. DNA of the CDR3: TGTGCCAGTAGTACAACCCCTAGCGGGAGTCATGAGCAGTTCTTC.

CDR3 in DNA: TGTGCCAGCAGTTCCCCGCGACAGGGGAACTATGGCTACACCTTC. It translates to CASSSPRQGNYGYTF. This chain links TRBV6-5 with TRBJ1-2; 8 nucleotides align to TRBD1. CDR1 and CDR2 (germline): MNHEY, SVGAGI. CDR3 length: 15 amino acids. V dropped 4 bases and J dropped 2; count of bases not matched to a gene: 6.

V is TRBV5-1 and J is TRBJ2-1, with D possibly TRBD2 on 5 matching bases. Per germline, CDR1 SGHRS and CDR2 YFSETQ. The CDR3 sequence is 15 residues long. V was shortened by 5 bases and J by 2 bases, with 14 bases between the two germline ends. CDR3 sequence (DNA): TGCGCCAGCAGAGGTGAGGCGGGCACCTACAATGAGCAGTTCTTC. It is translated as CASRGEAGTYNEQFF.

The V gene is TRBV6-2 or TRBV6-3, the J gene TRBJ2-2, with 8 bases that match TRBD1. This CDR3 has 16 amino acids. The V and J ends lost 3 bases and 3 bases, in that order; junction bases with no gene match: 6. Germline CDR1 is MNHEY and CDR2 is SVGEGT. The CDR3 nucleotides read TGTGCCAGCAGTTATCGGGACAGGCGGGACACCGGGGAGCTGTTTTTT. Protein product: CASSYRDRRDTGELFF.

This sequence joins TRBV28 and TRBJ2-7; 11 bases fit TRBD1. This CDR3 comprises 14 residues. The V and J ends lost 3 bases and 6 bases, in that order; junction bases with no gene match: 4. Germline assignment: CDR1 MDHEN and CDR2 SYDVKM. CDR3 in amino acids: CASSLGQGDGEQYF. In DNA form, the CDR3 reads TGTGCCAGCAGTTTGGGACAGGGGGACGGCGAGCAGTACTTC.

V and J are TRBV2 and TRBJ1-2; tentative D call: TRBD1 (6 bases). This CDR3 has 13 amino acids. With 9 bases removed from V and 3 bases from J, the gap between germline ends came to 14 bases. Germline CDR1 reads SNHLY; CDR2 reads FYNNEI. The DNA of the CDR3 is TGTGCCAGGAGCCAGGGGTATTACTATGGCTACACCTTC. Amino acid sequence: CARSQGYYYGYTF.

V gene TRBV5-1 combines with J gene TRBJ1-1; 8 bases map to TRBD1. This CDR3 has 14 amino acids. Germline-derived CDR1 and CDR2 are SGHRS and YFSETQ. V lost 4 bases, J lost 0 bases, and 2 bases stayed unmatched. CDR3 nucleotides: TGCGCCAGCAGCGCACAGGGGGTGAACACTGAAGCTTTCTTT. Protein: CASSAQGVNTEAFF. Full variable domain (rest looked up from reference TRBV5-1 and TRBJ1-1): KAGVTQTPRYLIKTRGQQVTLSCSPISGHRSVSWYQQTPGQGLQFLFEYFSETQRNKGNFPGRFSGRQFSNSRSEMNVSTLELGDSALYLCASSAQGVNTEAFFGQGTRLTVV.

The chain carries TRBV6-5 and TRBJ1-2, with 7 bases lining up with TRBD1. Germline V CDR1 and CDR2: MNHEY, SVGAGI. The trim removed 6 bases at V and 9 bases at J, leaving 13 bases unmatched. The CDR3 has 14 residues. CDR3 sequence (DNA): TGTGCCAGCAGGGGGTCAGACAGGGTCCACAGCTACACCTTC. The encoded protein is CASRGSDRVHSYTF.

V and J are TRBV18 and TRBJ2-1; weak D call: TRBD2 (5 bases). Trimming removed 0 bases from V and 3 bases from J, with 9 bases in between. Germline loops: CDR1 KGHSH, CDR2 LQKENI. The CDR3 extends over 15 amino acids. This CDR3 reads CASSPPASGYNEQFF. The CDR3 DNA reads TGTGCCAGCTCACCACCGGCGAGCGGCTACAATGAGCAGTTCTTC.

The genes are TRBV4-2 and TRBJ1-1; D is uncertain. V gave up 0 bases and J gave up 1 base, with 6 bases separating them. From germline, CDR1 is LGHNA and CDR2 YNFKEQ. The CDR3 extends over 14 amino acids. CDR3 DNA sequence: TGTGCCAGCAGCCAAGACGGCGGGAACACTGAAGCTTTCTTT. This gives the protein CASSQDGGNTEAFF.

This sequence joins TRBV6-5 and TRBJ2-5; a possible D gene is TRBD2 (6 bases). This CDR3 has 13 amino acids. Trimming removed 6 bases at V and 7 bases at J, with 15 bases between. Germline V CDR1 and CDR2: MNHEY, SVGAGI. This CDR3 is CASRDGLIVTQYF. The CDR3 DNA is TGTGCCAGCAGGGACGGACTAATAGTGACCCAGTACTTC.